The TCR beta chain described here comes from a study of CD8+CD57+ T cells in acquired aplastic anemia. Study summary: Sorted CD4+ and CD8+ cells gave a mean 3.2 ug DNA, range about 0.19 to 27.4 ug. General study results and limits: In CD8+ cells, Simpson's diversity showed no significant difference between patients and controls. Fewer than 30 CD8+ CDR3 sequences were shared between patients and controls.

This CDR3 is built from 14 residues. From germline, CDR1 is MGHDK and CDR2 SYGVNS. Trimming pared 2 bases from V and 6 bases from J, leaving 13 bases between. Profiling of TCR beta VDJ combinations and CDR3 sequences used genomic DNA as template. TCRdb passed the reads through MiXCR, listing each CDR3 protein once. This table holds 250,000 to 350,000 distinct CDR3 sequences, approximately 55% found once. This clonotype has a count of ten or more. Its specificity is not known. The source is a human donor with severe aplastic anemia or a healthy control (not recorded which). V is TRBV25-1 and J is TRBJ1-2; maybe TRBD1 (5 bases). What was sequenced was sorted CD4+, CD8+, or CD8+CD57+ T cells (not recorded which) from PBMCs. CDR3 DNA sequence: TGTGCCAGCAGTGAAAGTTTGGGGCCCGATGGCTACACCTTC. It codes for CASSESLGPDGYTF.